Presented here are 18 T cell receptor beta chains from one specimen sequenced in a study of blood T cell dynamics during melanoma immunotherapy. TCRdb keeps only in-frame clones here, not all; method: immunoSEQ multiplex PCR. The sample lists around 10,000 clones, more than 70% occurring once. Time point defined: week 3, after first cycle of checkpoint inhibitor. The specimen was blood, collected from a patient treated with checkpoint blockade. Receptors originate from a human donor with melanoma.

The chain couples TRBV7-9 to TRBJ2-4; D not certain. Germline V CDR1 and CDR2: SEHNR, FQNEAQ (reference sequence). This CDR3 spans 16 amino acids. V lost 8 bases, J lost 1 base, and 18 bases lay in between. This CDR3 is CASAPPAAKAKNIQYF. The CDR3 nucleotides are TGTGCCAGCGCCCCCCCGGCAGCGAAGGCCAAAAACATTCAGTACTTC.

V gene TRBV4-1 combines with J gene TRBJ2-3; 9 positions match TRBD1. After removal of 4 bases from V and 3 bases from J, the junction contained 8 bases not matched to a gene. The CDR3 loop spans 16 amino acids. Germline V lookup: CDR1 MGHRA, CDR2 YSYEKL. DNA of the CDR3: TGCGCCAGCAGCCCCCACAGGGGGCTCTGGACAGATACGCAGTATTTT. It translates to CASSPHRGLWTDTQYF.

This clone showed up just once. The chain joins TRBV10-2 to TRBJ2-3, with D unresolved. Germline CDR1 reads WSHSY; CDR2 reads SAAADI. The CDR3 totals 14 residues. V lost 0 bases to trimming and J lost 11 bases, with 15 bases between them. CDR3 coding DNA: TGCGCCAGCAGTGAGTCTTCTGTAGGAGTGAGGCAGTATTTT. Translated, it gives CASSESSVGVRQYF.

The rearrangement links TRBV7-9 to TRBJ2-1, with D maybe TRBD2 (5 bases). CDR1 and CDR2 from the germline V gene are SEHNR and FQNEAQ (reference sequence). Trimming pared 2 bases from V and 4 bases from J, leaving 12 bases between. This CDR3 contains 15 residues. CDR3 sequence: CASSLSWEWYNEQFF. The CDR3 bases are TGTGCCAGCAGCTTATCGTGGGAGTGGTACAATGAGCAGTTCTTC.

The genes are TRBV14 and TRBJ2-7; D possibly corresponds to TRBD2 (5 bases). CDR3 size: 18 residues. Germline-derived CDR1 and CDR2 are SGHDN and FVKESK. Trimming removed 1 base from V and 2 bases from J, with 21 bases in between. CDR3 nucleotides: TGTGCCAGCAGCCAAGTGTCTCGGAGGTCCCGGGGAGCCTACGAGCAGTACTTC. Its translation is CASSQVSRRSRGAYEQYF.

V gene TRBV10-1 combines with J gene TRBJ2-1; 7 bases map to TRBD2. This CDR3 spans 14 amino acids. J lost 6 bases, V lost 4 bases, and 6 bases had no gene match. Germline-derived CDR1 and CDR2 are WNHNN and SYGVQD (reference sequence). As DNA, the CDR3 is TGCGCCAGCAGTGCCTGGGGGGGGTCCAATGAGCAGTTCTTC. Translation: CASSAWGGSNEQFF.

This chain links TRBV5-6 with TRBJ2-5, with 8 nucleotides matching TRBD2. CDR3 length: 17 residues. With 0 bases clipped from V and 5 bases from J, the junction kept 12 bases outside the gene matches. Germline-derived CDR1 and CDR2 are SGHDT and YYEEEE. The CDR3 reads CASSLEGSGNRRETQYF. The CDR3, as DNA: TGTGCCAGCAGCTTGGAGGGTAGCGGGAACCGCCGGGAGACCCAGTACTTC.

The chain couples TRBV18 to TRBJ1-1, with a tentative D call TRBD1 (5 bases). V shed 0 bases and J shed 0 bases, with 11 bases lying between them. Germline V lookup: CDR1 KGHSH, CDR2 LQKENI. CDR3 length: 16 amino acids. The chain's CDR3 is CASSPPGGGMNTEAFF. For the CDR3, the DNA is TGTGCCAGCTCACCACCGGGGGGAGGAATGAACACTGAAGCTTTCTTT. The full variable domain, completed using reference TRBV18 and TRBJ1-1, is NAGVMQNPRHLVRRRGQEARLRCSPMKGHSHVYWYRQLPEEGLKFMVYLQKENIIDESGMPKERFSAEFPKEGPSILRIQQVVRGDSAAYFCASSPPGGGMNTEAFFGQGTRLTVV.

The rearrangement links TRBV18 to TRBJ1-5, with a weak D call TRBD1 (6 bases). Germline CDR1 reads KGHSH; CDR2 reads LQKENI. V was cut by 6 bases and J by 7 bases, with 16 bases left in between. The CDR3 covers 14 residues. The CDR3 region is CASSPGGGEQPQHF. The CDR3 DNA reads as TGTGCCAGCTCCCCCGGTGGGGGCGAACAGCCCCAGCATTTT.

The chain combines TRBV5-3 with TRBJ2-7; 8 positions match TRBD2. TRBV5-3 is designated an ORF whose function remains uncertain. V was pared by 0 bases and J by 5 bases, with 10 bases of the junction left unmatched. CDR3 length: 16 amino acids. The CDR3 loop reads CARSLEGPPGGDEQYF. CDR3 nucleotide sequence: TGTGCCAGAAGCTTGGAGGGGCCCCCCGGGGGGGACGAGCAGTACTTC.

This chain uses TRBV7-3 with TRBJ2-1, with 11 bases lining up with TRBD2. The V segment lost 5 bases and the J segment 9 bases; nucleotides outside the gene matches: 15. Germline-derived CDR1 and CDR2 are SGHTA and FQGTGA. The CDR3 is 17 residues long. The CDR3 protein is CASSPYIAGGPSGEQFF. DNA of the CDR3: TGTGCCAGCAGCCCCTATATAGCGGGAGGGCCCTCCGGTGAGCAGTTCTTC.

This clone has only one observation. V gene TRBV30 combines with J gene TRBJ2-7, with 9 bases fitting TRBD2. Germline V gene data show CDR1 as GTSNPN and CDR2 as SVGIG (reference sequence). The CDR3 contains 15 residues. V was pared by 3 bases and J by 3 bases, with 9 bases of the junction left unmatched. CDR3 in DNA: TGTGCCTGGAGCCCTTGGCTAGCGGGAATCTACGAGCAGTACTTC. Its translation: CAWSPWLAGIYEQYF. The complete variable domain, with remaining parts taken from reference TRBV30 and TRBJ2-7, reads SQTIHQWPATLVQPVGSPLSLECTVEGTSNPNLYWYRQAAGRGLQLLFYSVGIGQISSEVPQNLSASRPQDRQFILSSKKLLLSDSGFYLCAWSPWLAGIYEQYFGPGTRLTVT.

The chain uses TRBV28 and TRBJ1-2; D is uncertain. This CDR3 spans 11 amino acids. The germline gives CDR1 MDHEN, CDR2 SYDVKM. The CDR3 protein is CASQARYGYTF. For the CDR3, the DNA is TGTGCATCCCAGGCCCGGTATGGCTACACCTTC.

This clone has only a few counts. The chain employs TRBV9 and TRBJ1-5, with no clear D. Germline V lookup: CDR1 SGDLS, CDR2 YYNGEE. This CDR3 has 16 amino acids. V dropped 0 bases and J dropped 0 bases, with 10 bases sitting between them. The CDR3 region has the DNA TGTGCCAGCAGCGTAGTGGACGGTAATAGCAATCAGCCCCAGCATTTT. Protein product: CASSVVDGNSNQPQHF.

This chain joins TRBV5-1 and TRBJ2-3; TRBD2 agrees at 14 bases. V lost 1 base and J lost 6; bases outside the gene matches: 4. Germline V gene data show CDR1 as SGHRS and CDR2 as YFSETQ. CDR3 length: 16 residues. The CDR3 nucleotides read TGCGCCAGCAGCTTGTGGGGGACTAGCGGGAGCGATACGCAGTATTTT. This encodes CASSLWGTSGSDTQYF. The whole variable domain, filled in from reference TRBV5-1 and TRBJ2-3, reads KAGVTQTPRYLIKTRGQQVTLSCSPISGHRSVSWYQQTPGQGLQFLFEYFSETQRNKGNFPGRFSGRQFSNSRSEMNVSTLELGDSALYLCASSLWGTSGSDTQYFGPGTRLTVL.

The rearrangement joins TRBV28 to TRBJ2-3, with D perhaps TRBD2 (5 bases). The length of the CDR3 is 13 residues. Germline lookup yields CDR1 MDHEN and CDR2 SYDVKM. Trimming left V 4 bases short and J 1 base short, with 6 bases between. CDR3 amino acids: CASSWRGTDTQYF. Written as DNA, the CDR3 is TGTGCCAGCAGTTGGCGGGGCACAGATACGCAGTATTTT. Variable domain in full (rest from reference TRBV28 and TRBJ2-3): DVKVTQSSRYLVKRTGEKVFLECVQDMDHENMFWYRQDPGLGLRLIYFSYDVKMKEKGDIPEGYSVSREKKERFSLILESASTNQTSMYLCASSWRGTDTQYFGPGTRLTVL.

The V and J genes are TRBV18 and TRBJ1-2; a weak D match, TRBD1 (6 bases). The CDR3 sequence is 16 residues long. From germline, CDR1 is KGHSH and CDR2 LQKENI. The V and J ends lost 0 bases and 0 bases respectively, with 11 bases between them. The DNA of the CDR3 is TGTGCCAGCTCACCACCCAAGACAGGAACTAACTATGGCTACACCTTC. This codes for CASSPPKTGTNYGYTF.

V is TRBV7-8 and J is TRBJ2-5, with D unclear. The J call may be wrong; the DNA end is better matched by TRBJ2-7. Germline V lookup: CDR1 SGHVS, CDR2 FQNEAQ. The CDR3 extends over 12 amino acids. The CDR3 spells CASSLGTDEQYF. The CDR3 nucleotides read TGTGCCAGCAGCTTAGGCACAGACGAGCAGTACTTC.